The following is a T cell receptor beta chain sequence with its context. Antigen unknown. The TCR libraries each used total RNA (approximately 3,300 ng per library). Each CDR3 protein gets one entry in TCRdb, which reprocessed the 5' RACE reads and gives no DNA. This sample's clone table lists 440,000 or so distinct CDR3 sequences. These data belong to a study of monozygotic twins with inflammatory bowel disease. Study outcomes and limitations: Similarity of repertoires did not differ between concordant and discordant twins, possibly from limited power. Repertoires of patients may have been made more variable by differing immunosuppressive treatments.

The CDR3 spans 13 residues. Looked up from germline, CDR1 is SEHNR and CDR2 is FQNEAQ (reference sequence). This TCR came from a human donor with ulcerative colitis or Crohn's disease, or a healthy co-twin of an affected twin (not recorded which). The sequenced sample was blood. The gene calls are TRBV7-9 and TRBJ1-2; TCRdb designates TRBD1, a call that cannot be tested without DNA. CDR3 region: CASGQDIGRGYTF.